This T cell receptor beta chain appears in the sequencing data of a study of OX40 agonist ivuxolimab in advanced cancers. At the level of the study: Patients were infused with ivuxolimab every 2 weeks at 0.01 to 10 mg/kg. Study-level results: Nonresponders included some who also had low normalized T-cell clonal expansion. Expanded clones belonging to CD8+ T cells outnumbered, on average, those of CD4+.

The data were produced by immunoSEQ multiplex PCR, yet TCRdb's version contains in-frame clones alone and is incomplete. The data hold 80,000 or so clones, with roughly 89% observed a single time. Samples were taken at baseline and on day 1 of cycles 4 and 7. V trimming: 2 bases; J trimming: 2 bases; junction bases outside the gene matches: 4. In germline, CDR1 is MNHNS, CDR2 SASEGT. The CDR3 extends over 16 amino acids. Notes on this clone: Its antigen remains unknown.

Here the sequenced sample was CD4+ or CD8+ T cells sorted from blood, taken in a trial of the OX40 agonist ivuxolimab. This TCR came from an adult with an advanced solid tumor such as melanoma, head and neck, liver or kidney cancer. The chain joins TRBV6-1 to TRBJ2-7; 12 nucleotides match TRBD2. Here the CDR3 DNA reads TGTGCCAGCAGTGAAACTAGCGGGGGGACTCCCTACGAGCAGTACTTC. Translating it yields CASSETSGGTPYEQYF.